Listed below are T cell receptor beta chains from one sample, sequenced in a study of cytomegalovirus exposure and HLA in healthy donors. TCRdb's table, derived via immunoSEQ multiplex PCR, lists solely in-frame clones and lacks some. Among a few hundred thousand clones, approximately 90% were seen once, and the ten largest hold around 0.9%. Source material: PBMCs. The receptors were gathered from a woman younger than 30 in good health and CMV-seronegative. Both conserved end residues are part of each CDR3. Each record gives: D gene, V gene, J gene, clone size, CDR3 DNA, CDR3 protein. A D gene is named only where the DNA matches it firmly. The size field is filled for only some rows; it gives once, few, many or a size class.

.	TRBV9	TRBJ2-1	.	TGTGCCAGCAGCGCGGACACCCTCCGGGAGCAGTTCTTC	CASSADTLREQFF
.	TRBV2	TRBJ2-1	.	TGTGCCAGCACCGGCAATGAGCAGTTCTTC	CASTGNEQFF
.	TRBV19	TRBJ2-7	.	TGTGCCAGTAGCCCGGGACACTCTGGCGAGCAGTACTTC	CASSPGHSGEQYF
.	TRBV9	TRBJ1-2	.	TGTGCCAGCAGCGTAGCTCCACAGGCGGTTGGCTACACCTTC	CASSVAPQAVGYTF
TRBD1	TRBV29-1	TRBJ2-1	.	TGCAGCGTTGAAATCCGGACGACAGGGGGTTTCTCCTACAATGAGCAGTTCTTC	CSVEIRTTGGFSYNEQFF
TRBD1	TRBV11-2	TRBJ2-7	once	TGTGCCAGCAGCCATTGGACCGGGACAGGGGTGTACGAGCAGTACTTC	CASSHWTGTGVYEQYF
TRBD2	TRBV13	TRBJ2-3	.	TGTGCCAGCAGAGCGACGGGACTAGCATACCAAGATACGCAGTATTTT	CASRATGLAYQDTQYF
TRBD1	TRBV27	TRBJ2-7	.	TGTGCCAGCATGCGGCCAGGGGGACGCGAGCAGTACTTC	CASMRPGGREQYF
.	TRBV9	TRBJ1-4	.	TGTGCCAGCAGCGTAGACGGGAATGAAAAACTGTTTTTT	CASSVDGNEKLFF
TRBD1	TRBV10-2	TRBJ1-1	.	TGCGCCAGCAGTGACAAGGGACAGGGGTTGGCTGAAGCTTTCTTT	CASSDKGQGLAEAFF
.	TRBV7-2	TRBJ2-7	.	TGTGCCAGCAGCCCCCCGATGGCGGCCCCCCAGTACTTC	CASSPPMAAPQYF
.	TRBV27	TRBJ2-7	.	TGTGCCAGCAGTTCGGGTTACGAGCAGTACTTC	CASSSGYEQYF
.	TRBV6-6	TRBJ1-4	.	TGTGCCAGCAGTTACTCAGGGGGAATAAATGAAAAACTGTTTTTT	CASSYSGGINEKLFF
.	TRBV7-9	TRBJ2-1	few	TGTGCCAGCAACCTAGGCGGGGCTAATGAGCAGTTCTTC	CASNLGGANEQFF
.	TRBV27	TRBJ2-4	.	TGTGCCAGCAGTTTGCGGGAAAGAGCCAAAAACATTCAGTACTTC	CASSLRERAKNIQYF